This TCR beta chain was observed in a study of blood T cell repertoires in COVID-19. Overall study context: COVID-19 samples, acute and convalescent, were from the United States, Italy and Spain. The analysed material was cDNA or gDNA that came from T cells, B-cell-depleted T cells, or PBMCs.

Clones were read by immunoSEQ multiplex PCR, and TCRdb kept only the in-frame ones, dropping some. Of 50,000 or so clones listed, 83% are singletons. This CDR3 has 17 residues. The V and J ends lost 4 bases and 0 bases respectively, with 16 bases between them. Sample: peripheral blood. The origin of this receptor is a man aged 40-50 years with acute or convalescent COVID-19. The V gene is TRBV23-1, the J gene TRBJ1-5; D is unclear. TRBV23-1 is an open reading frame whose function is uncertain. CDR3 protein: CASSPRNSRYSNQPQHF. In nucleotides, the CDR3 is TGCGCCAGCAGTCCCCGGAACAGCAGATATAGCAATCAGCCCCAGCATTTT.